This T cell receptor beta chain appears in the sequencing data of a study of T-cell memory formation after mild COVID-19. This clonotype was seen more than once but under ten times. Germline-derived CDR1 and CDR2 are PRHDT and FYEKMQ (reference sequence). V was shortened by 2 bases and J by 0 bases, with 8 bases between the two germline ends. This CDR3 has 15 residues. TCRdb used MiXCR to reprocess the 5' RACE reads, holding one entry per CDR3 protein. This sample yields under 400,000 distinct CDR3 sequences, of which around 30% are seen a single time; 13% belongs to the top ten. The sample taken for sequencing was PBMCs or a T cell subset sorted from them (not recorded which). The chain couples TRBV13 to TRBJ1-5; D unclear. This clonotype was obtained from an adult woman who had mild COVID-19 (a few samples of this study predate the infection). Cell type and time point are not known. The CDR3 DNA sequence: TGTGCCAGCAGCTTAAGTCTCAATAGCAATCAGCCCCAGCATTTT. It is translated as CASSLSLNSNQPQHF. The complete variable domain, with remaining parts taken from reference TRBV13 and TRBJ1-5, reads AAGVIQSPRHLIKEKRETATLKCYPIPRHDTVYWYQQGPGQDPQFLISFYEKMQSDKGSIPDRFSAQQFSDYHSELNMSSLELGDSALYFCASSLSLNSNQPQHFGDGTRLSIL.